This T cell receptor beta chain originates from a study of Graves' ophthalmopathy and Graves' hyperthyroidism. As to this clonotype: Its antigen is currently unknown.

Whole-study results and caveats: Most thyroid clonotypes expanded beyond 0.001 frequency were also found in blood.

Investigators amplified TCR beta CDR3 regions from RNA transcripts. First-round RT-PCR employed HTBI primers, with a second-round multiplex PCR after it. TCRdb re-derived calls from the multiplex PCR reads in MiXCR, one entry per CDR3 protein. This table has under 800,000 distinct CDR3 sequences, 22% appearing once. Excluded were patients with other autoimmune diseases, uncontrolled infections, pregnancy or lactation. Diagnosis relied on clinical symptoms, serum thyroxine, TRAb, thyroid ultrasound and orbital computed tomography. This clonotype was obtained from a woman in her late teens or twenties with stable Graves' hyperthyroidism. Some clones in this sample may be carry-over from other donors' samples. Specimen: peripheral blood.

Written as DNA, the CDR3 is TGTGCCAGCAGCCCTGCGCACATTGATCAGGGCGAGCAGTACTTC. This translates into CASSPAHIDQGEQYF. The chain uses TRBV28 and TRBJ2-7; tentatively, D is TRBD1 (5 bases). With 6 bases removed from V and 6 bases from J, the gap between germline ends came to 21 bases. The germline V gene has CDR1 MDHEN and CDR2 SYDVKM. The CDR3 extends over 15 amino acids.